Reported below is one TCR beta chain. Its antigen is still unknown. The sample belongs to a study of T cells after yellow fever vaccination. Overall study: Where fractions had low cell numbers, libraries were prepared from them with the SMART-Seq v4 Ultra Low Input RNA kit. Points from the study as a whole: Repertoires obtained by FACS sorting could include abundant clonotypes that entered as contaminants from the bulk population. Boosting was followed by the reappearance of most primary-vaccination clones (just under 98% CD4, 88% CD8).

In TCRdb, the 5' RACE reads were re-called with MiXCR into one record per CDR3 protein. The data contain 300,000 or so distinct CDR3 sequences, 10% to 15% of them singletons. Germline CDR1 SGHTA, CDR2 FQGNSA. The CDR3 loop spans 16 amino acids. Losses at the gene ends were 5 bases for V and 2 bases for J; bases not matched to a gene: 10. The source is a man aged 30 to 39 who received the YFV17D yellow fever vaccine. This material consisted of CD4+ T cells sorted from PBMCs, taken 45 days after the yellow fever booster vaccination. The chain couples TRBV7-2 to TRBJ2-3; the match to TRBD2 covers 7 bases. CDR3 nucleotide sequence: TGTGCCAGCAGCGGATTGACTAGCCTAGCCACAGATACGCAGTATTTT. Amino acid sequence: CASSGLTSLATDTQYF.